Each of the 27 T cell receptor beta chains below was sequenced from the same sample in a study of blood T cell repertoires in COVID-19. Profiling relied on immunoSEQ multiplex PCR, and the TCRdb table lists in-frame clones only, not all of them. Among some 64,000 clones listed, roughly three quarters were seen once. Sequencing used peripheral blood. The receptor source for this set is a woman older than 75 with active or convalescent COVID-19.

The CDR3 sequence: CASSQGQAINSPLHF. CDR3 nucleotide sequence: TGTGCCAGCAGCCAGGGACAGGCAATTAATTCACCCCTCCACTTT. The V call is TRBV6-6, the J call TRBJ1-6; 8 bases line up with TRBD1. Germline V lookup: CDR1 MNHNY, CDR2 SVGAGI (reference sequence). The CDR3 loop spans 15 amino acids. Losses at the gene ends were 6 bases for V and 6 bases for J; bases not matched to a gene: 7.

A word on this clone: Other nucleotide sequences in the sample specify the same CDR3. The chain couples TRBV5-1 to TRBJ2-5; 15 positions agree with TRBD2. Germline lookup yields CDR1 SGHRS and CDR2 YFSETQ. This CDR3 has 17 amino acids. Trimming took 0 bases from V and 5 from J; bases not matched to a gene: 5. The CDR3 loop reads CASSLGTSGGVQETQYF. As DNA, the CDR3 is TGCGCCAGCAGCTTGGGGACTAGCGGGGGGGTCCAGGAGACCCAGTACTTC.

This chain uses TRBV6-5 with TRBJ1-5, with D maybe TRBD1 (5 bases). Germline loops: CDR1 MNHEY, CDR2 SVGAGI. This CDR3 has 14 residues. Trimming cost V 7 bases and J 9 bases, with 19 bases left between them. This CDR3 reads CASNPAGGGLPQHF. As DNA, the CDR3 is TGTGCCAGCAACCCAGCCGGGGGGGGACTGCCCCAGCATTTT.

The CDR3 DNA is TGCGCCAGCAGCTCTAGCCGGGAATCGTTTCTTCCCGGGGAGCTGTTTTTT. It yields the protein CASSSSRESFLPGELFF. The chain couples TRBV5-1 to TRBJ2-2; D perhaps matches TRBD2 (5 bases). Germline V gene sequence: CDR1 SGHRS, CDR2 YFSETQ. This CDR3 region has 17 residues. V lost 3 bases, J lost 6 bases, and 21 bases lay in between.

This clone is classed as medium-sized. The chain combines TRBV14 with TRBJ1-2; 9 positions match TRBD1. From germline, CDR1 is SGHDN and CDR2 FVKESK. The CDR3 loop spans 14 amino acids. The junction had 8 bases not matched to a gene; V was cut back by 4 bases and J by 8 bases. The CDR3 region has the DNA TGTGCCAGCAGCCGAGGGACAGGGTCATTGGGCTACACCTTC. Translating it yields CASSRGTGSLGYTF.

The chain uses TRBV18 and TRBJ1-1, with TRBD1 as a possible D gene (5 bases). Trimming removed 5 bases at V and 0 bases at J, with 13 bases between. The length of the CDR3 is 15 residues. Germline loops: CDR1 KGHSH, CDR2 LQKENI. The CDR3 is CASSDQDTMNTEAFF. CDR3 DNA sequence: TGTGCCAGCTCAGACCAGGACACCATGAACACTGAAGCTTTCTTT. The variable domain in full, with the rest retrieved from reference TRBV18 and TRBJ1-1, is NAGVMQNPRHLVRRRGQEARLRCSPMKGHSHVYWYRQLPEEGLKFMVYLQKENIIDESGMPKERFSAEFPKEGPSILRIQQVVRGDSAAYFCASSDQDTMNTEAFFGQGTRLTVV.

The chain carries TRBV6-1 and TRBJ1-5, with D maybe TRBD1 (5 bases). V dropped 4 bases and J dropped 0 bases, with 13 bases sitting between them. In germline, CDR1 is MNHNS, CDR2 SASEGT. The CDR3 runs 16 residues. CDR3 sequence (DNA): TGTGCCAGCAGTGGACCAGGGCTGAATAGCAATCAGCCCCAGCATTTT. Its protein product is CASSGPGLNSNQPQHF.

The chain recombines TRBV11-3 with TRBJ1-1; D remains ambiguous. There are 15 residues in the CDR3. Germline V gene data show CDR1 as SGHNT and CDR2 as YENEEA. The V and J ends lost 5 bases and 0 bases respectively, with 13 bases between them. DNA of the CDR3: TGTGCCAGCAGCCGCTCGAACCTATTGAACACTGAAGCTTTCTTT. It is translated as CASSRSNLLNTEAFF.

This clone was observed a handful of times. The CDR3 region is CASSLKSDSPLHF. The CDR3 region has the DNA TGCGCCAGCAGCTTGAAAAGCGATTCACCCCTCCACTTT. This sequence joins TRBV5-1 and TRBJ1-6; no clear D gene. Between the trimmed V and J ends, which lost 1 base and 8 bases, there was a span of 7 bases. CDR1 and CDR2 (germline): SGHRS, YFSETQ. This CDR3 is built from 13 residues.

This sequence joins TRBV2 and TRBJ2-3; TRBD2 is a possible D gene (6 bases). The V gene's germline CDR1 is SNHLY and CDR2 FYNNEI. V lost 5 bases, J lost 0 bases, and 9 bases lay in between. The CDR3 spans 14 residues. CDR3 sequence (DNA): TGTGCCAGCAGTTGGGGGACTAGCACAGATACGCAGTATTTT. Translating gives CASSWGTSTDTQYF. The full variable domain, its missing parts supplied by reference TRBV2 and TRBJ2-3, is EPEVTQTPSHQVTQMGQEVILRCVPISNHLYFYWYRQILGQKVEFLVSFYNNEISEKSEIFDDQFSVERPDGSNFTLKIRSTKLEDSAMYFCASSWGTSTDTQYFGPGTRLTVL.

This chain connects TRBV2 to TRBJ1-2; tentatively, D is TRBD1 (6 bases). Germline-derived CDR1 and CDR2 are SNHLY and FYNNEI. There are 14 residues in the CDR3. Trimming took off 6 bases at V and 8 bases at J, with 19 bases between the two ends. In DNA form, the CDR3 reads TGTGCCAGCAGGGACAGATCTGGGTCGGGCGGCTACACCTTC. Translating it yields CASRDRSGSGGYTF.

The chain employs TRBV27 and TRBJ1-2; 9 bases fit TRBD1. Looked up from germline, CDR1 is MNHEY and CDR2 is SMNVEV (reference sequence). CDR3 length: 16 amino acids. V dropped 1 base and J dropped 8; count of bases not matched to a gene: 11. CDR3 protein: CASSLLGRTGDKGYTF. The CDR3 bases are TGTGCCAGCAGTTTATTAGGGCGGACAGGGGATAAGGGCTACACCTTC.

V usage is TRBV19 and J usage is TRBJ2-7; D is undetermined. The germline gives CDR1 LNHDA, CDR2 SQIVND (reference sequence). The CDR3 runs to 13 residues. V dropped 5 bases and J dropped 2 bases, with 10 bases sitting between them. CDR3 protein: CASSRTEAYEQYF. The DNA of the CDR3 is TGTGCCAGTAGTCGCACAGAAGCCTACGAGCAGTACTTC.

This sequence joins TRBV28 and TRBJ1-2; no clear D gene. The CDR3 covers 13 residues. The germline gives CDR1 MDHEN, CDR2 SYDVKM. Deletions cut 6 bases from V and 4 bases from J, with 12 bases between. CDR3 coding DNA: TGTGCCAGCAGATATAATCGGGGCTATGGCTACACCTTC. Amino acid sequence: CASRYNRGYGYTF.

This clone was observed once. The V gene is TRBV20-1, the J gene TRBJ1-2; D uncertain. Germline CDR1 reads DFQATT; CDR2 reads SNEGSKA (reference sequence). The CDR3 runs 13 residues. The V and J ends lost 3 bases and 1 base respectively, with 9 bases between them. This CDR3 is CSASSEYNYGYTF. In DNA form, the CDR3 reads TGCAGTGCTAGTTCAGAATATAACTATGGCTACACCTTC.

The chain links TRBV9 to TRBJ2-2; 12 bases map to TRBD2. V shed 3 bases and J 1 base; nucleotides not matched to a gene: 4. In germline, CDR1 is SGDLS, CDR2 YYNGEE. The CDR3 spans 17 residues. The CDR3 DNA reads TGTGCCAGCAGCGCCAAGACTAGCGGGGGGAACACCGGGGAGCTGTTTTTT. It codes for CASSAKTSGGNTGELFF.

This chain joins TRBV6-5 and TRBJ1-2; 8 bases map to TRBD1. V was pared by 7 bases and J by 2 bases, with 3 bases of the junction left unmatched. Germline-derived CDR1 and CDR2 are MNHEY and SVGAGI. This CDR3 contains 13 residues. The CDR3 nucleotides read TGTGCCAGCATGGACAGGGAAAACTATGGCTACACCTTC. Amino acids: CASMDRENYGYTF.

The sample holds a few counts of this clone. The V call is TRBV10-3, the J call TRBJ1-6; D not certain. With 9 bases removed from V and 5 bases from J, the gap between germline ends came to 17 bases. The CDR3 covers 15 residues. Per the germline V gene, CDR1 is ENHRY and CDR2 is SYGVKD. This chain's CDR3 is CAIQPSATDNSPLHF. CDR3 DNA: TGTGCCATACAGCCCTCCGCCACAGATAATTCACCCCTCCACTTT.

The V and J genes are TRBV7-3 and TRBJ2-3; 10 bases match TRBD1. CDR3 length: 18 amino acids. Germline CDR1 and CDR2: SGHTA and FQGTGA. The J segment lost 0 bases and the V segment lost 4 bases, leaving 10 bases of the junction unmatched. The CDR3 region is CASSSGTGVTQSTDTQYF. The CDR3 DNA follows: TGTGCCAGCAGCTCCGGGACAGGGGTGACTCAAAGCACAGATACGCAGTATTTT.

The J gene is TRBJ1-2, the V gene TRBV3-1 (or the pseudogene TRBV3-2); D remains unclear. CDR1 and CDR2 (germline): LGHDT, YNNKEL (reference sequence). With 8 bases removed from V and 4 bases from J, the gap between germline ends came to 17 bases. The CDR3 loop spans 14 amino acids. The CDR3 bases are TGTGCCAGCTGGGCAGGAACTCATTTCTATGGCTACACCTTC. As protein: CASWAGTHFYGYTF.

The CDR3 bases are TGTGCCAGCAGCTTCGGGCTAGCGGGGAAATACAATGAGCAGTTCTTC. It codes for CASSFGLAGKYNEQFF. This chain connects TRBV5-4 to TRBJ2-1, with 9 bases fitting TRBD2. V dropped 2 bases and J dropped 4; count of bases not matched to a gene: 7. This CDR3 contains 16 residues. Germline V gene data show CDR1 as SGHNT and CDR2 as YYREEE (reference sequence).

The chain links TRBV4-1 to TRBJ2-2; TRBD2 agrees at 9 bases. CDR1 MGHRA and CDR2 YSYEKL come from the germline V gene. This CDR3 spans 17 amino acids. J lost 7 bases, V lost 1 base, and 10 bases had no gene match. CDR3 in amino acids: CASSQGGAGGPNGELFF. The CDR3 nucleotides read TGCGCCAGCAGCCAAGGGGGGGCGGGGGGGCCGAACGGGGAGCTGTTTTTT.

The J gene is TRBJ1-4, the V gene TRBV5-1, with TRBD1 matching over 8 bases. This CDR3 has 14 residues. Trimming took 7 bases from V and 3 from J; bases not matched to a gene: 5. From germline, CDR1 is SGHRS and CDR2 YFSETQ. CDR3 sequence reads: CASAPQGANEKLFF. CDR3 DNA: TGCGCCAGCGCCCCACAGGGGGCTAATGAAAAACTGTTTTTT.

The CDR3 protein is CASSPRTGGAGANVLTF. DNA of the CDR3: TGTGCCAGCAGCCCCAGGACAGGGGGAGCTGGGGCCAACGTCCTGACTTTC. V usage is TRBV3-1 (or the pseudogene TRBV3-2) and J usage is TRBJ2-6, with 10 positions matching TRBD1. Germline CDR1 LGHDT, CDR2 YNNKEL (reference sequence). The CDR3 runs to 17 residues. The junction had 5 bases not matched to a gene; V was cut back by 4 bases and J by 2 bases.

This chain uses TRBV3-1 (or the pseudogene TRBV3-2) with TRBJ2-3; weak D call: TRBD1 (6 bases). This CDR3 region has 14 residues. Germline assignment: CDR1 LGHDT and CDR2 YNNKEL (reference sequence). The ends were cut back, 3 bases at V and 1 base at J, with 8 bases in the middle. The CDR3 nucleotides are TGTGCCAGCAGCCAGAGACAGGGCACAGATACGCAGTATTTT. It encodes CASSQRQGTDTQYF.

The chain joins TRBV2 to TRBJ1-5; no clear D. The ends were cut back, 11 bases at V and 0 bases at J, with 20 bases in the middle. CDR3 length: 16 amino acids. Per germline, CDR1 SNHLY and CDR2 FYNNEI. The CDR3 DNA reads TGTGCCCGGCATTCGCCGTACAGATATAGCAATCAGCCCCAGCATTTT. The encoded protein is CARHSPYRYSNQPQHF.

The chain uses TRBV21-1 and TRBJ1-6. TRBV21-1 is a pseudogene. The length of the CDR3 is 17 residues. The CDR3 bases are TGTGCCAGCAGCAAAGTACCCCCAGAGGCCTATAATTCACCCCTCCACTTT. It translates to CASSKVPPEAYNSPLHF.